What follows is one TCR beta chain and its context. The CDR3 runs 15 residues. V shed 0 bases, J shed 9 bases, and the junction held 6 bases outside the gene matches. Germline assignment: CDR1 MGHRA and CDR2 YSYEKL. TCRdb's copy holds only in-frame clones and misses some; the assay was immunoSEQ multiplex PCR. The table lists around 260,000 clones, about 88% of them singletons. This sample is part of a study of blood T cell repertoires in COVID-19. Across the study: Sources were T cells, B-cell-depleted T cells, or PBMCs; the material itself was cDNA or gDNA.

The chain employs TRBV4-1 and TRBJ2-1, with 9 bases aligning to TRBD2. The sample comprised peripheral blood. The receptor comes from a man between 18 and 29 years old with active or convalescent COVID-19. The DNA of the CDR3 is TGCGCCAGCAGCCAAGAAGTGCGGGGGGGCTCTGAGCAGTTCTTC. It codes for CASSQEVRGGSEQFF.